Shown below are 7 T cell receptor beta chains from a single sample sequenced in a study of CD8+ T cells in alopecia areata (dated by TCRdb to 2017 to 2018). Per the publication, the time point label means: more than 3 weeks on oral tofacitinib. Interpreted using the paper, the treatment or condition label stands for: oral pan-JAK inhibitor, 5-10 mg twice daily. The method was the immunoSEQ multiplex PCR assay. RNA was extracted from all samples and reverse transcribed into cDNA as template for TCR sequencing. What TCRdb holds here is the immuneACCESS table cut down to in-frame rearrangements. Part of the clones is not present; checked against another copy, under half of the missing clones reflect an unresolved V gene, and the others are unexplained. The sample table contains about 190,000 clones; only one count was recorded for 50% to 60% of them. Jointly, the top ten make up around 0.7% of the sample.

The material was CD4+ T cells sorted from blood, obtained at week 4, from a patient treated with tofacitinib. These receptors were taken from a human donor with alopecia areata.

This clone appeared a few times. The chain recombines TRBV29-1 with TRBJ1-1; tentative D call: TRBD1 (5 bases). The CDR3 loop spans 13 amino acids. Trimming shortened V by 7 bases and J by 1 base, and 13 bases separated the two germline ends. Germline values: CDR1 SQVTM, CDR2 ANQGSEA. The CDR3 spells CSAPGTGNTEAFF. CDR3 DNA: TGCAGCGCCCCCGGGACGGGGAACACTGAAGCTTTCTTT.

V and J are TRBV7-9 and TRBJ2-7; TRBD2 matches 11 bases. V dropped 1 base and J dropped 2; count of bases not matched to a gene: 4. The CDR3 loop spans 16 amino acids. Germline assignment: CDR1 SEHNR and CDR2 FQNEAQ (reference sequence). CDR3 in DNA: TGTGCCAGCAGCTTAGGACTAGCGGGATCCACCTACGAGCAGTACTTC. Translated, it gives CASSLGLAGSTYEQYF.

This clone showed up just a few times. The V gene is TRBV28, the J gene TRBJ2-2; 10 nucleotides agree with TRBD2. Germline V gene lookup returns CDR1 MDHEN and CDR2 SYDVKM. The junction had 11 bases not matched to a gene; V was cut back by 9 bases and J by 7 bases. The length of the CDR3 is 15 residues. CDR3 sequence (DNA): TGTGCCAGTAAAGTGGCTGGACTAGCGGTCGGGGAGCTGTTTTTT. Translation gives CASKVAGLAVGELFF.

The chain recombines TRBV10-3 with TRBJ2-1; D is unclear. The CDR3 has 11 residues. V lost 9 bases and J lost 5, with 8 bases in between. Per germline, CDR1 ENHRY and CDR2 SYGVKD. DNA of the CDR3: TGTGCCATACAAAGGGACAATGAGCAGTTCTTC. This sequence encodes CAIQRDNEQFF.

This clone came up once. CDR3: CSLPRTGTSGRADEQFF. The CDR3 bases are TGCAGCCTCCCCCGGACCGGGACTAGCGGGAGGGCCGATGAGCAGTTCTTC. The chain is built from TRBV29-1 and TRBJ2-1; 16 bases match TRBD2. V lost 8 bases, J lost 8 bases, and 15 bases stayed unmatched. Germline CDR1 SQVTM, CDR2 ANQGSEA. This CDR3 is 17 amino acids long.

The J gene is TRBJ1-1, the V gene TRBV19; tentative D call: TRBD1 (6 bases). The germline CDR1 and CDR2 sequences are LNHDA and SQIVND (reference sequence). V gave up 6 bases and J gave up 6 bases, with 14 bases separating them. The CDR3 is made up of 13 amino acids. CDR3 in DNA: TGTGCCAGTAGGACGTCGGGGGCAGCTGAAGCTTTCTTT. This translates into CASRTSGAAEAFF.

This chain connects TRBV9 to TRBJ2-6; D remains ambiguous. Deletions cut 2 bases from V and 1 base from J, with 7 bases between. CDR3 length: 15 amino acids. Germline V gives CDR1 SGDLS, CDR2 YYNGEE. CDR3 amino acids: CASSVPGSGANVLTF. In DNA form, the CDR3 reads TGTGCCAGCAGCGTGCCAGGTTCTGGGGCCAACGTCCTGACTTTC.